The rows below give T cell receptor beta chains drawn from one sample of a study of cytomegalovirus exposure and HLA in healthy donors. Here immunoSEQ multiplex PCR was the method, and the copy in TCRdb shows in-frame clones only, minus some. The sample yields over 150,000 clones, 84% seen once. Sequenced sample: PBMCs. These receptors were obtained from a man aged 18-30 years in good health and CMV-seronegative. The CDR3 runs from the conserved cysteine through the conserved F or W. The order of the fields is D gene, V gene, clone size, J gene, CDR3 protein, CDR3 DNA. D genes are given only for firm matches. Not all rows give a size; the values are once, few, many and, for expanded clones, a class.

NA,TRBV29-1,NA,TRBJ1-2,CSAAVDGYTF,TGCAGCGCCGCGGTGGATGGCTACACCTTC
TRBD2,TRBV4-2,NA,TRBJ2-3,CASSQDVAGGWTDTQYF,TGTGCCAGCAGCCAAGATGTGGCGGGAGGGTGGACAGATACGCAGTATTTT
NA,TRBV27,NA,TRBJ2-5,CASSRQIREAQYF,TGTGCCAGCAGTCGTCAAATAAGAGAGGCCCAGTACTTC
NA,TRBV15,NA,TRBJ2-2,CATSRVVGAPNTGELFF,TGTGCCACCAGCAGAGTGGTGGGGGCACCGAACACCGGGGAGCTGTTTTTT
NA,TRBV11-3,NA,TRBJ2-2,CASSNRQKTGELFF,TGTGCCAGCAGCAATCGACAGAAAACCGGGGAGCTGTTTTTT
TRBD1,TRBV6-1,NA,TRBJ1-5,CASSVGTGTSNQPQHF,TGTGCCAGCAGTGTTGGGACAGGGACTAGCAATCAGCCCCAGCATTTT
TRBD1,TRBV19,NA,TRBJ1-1,CASSYLGTDEAFF,TGTGCCAGTAGTTACCTCGGGACAGATGAAGCTTTCTTT
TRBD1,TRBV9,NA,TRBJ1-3,CASSLTGISGNTIYF,TGTGCCAGCAGTCTGACAGGGATCTCTGGAAACACCATATATTTT
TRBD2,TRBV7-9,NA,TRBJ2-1,CASSLRREAYNEQFF,TGTGCCAGCAGCTTACGACGGGAGGCGTACAATGAGCAGTTCTTC
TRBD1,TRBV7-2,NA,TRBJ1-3,CASSKDRVANTIYF,TGTGCCAGCAGCAAGGACAGGGTGGCAAACACCATATATTTT
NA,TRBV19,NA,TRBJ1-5,CASTGLSNQPQHF,TGTGCCAGTACCGGACTTAGCAATCAGCCCCAGCATTTT
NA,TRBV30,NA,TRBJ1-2,CAWTRDRNYGYTF,TGTGCCTGGACCAGAGACAGGAACTATGGCTACACCTTC
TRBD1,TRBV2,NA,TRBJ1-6,CASSPGTAINSPLHF,TGTGCCAGCAGTCCCGGGACAGCCATTAATTCACCCCTCCACTTT
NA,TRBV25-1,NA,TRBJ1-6,CASSRGGLTPLHF,TGTGCCAGCAGCAGGGGAGGGTTGACACCCCTCCACTTT
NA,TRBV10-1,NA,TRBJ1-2,CASSKRVGYTF,TGCGCCAGCAGTAAGCGGGTTGGCTACACCTTC
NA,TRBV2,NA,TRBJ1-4,CASSEALSSREKLFF,TGTGCCAGCAGTGAAGCGCTTAGTAGTCGGGAAAAACTGTTTTTT
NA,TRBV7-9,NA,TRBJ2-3,CASSRTLAGRGDADTQYF,TGTGCCAGCAGCCGCACATTGGCGGGCAGGGGTGACGCAGATACGCAGTATTTT
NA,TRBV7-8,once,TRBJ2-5,CASRGTSTSKETQYF,TGTGCCAGCAGGGGGACAAGTACCTCGAAAGAGACCCAGTACTTC
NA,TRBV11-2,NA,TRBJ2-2,CASSPRGGWEGMGTGELFF,TGTGCCAGCAGCCCTAGAGGGGGGTGGGAGGGTATGGGCACCGGGGAGCTGTTTTTT
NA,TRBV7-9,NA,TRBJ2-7,CASSLVGPAYEQYF,TGTGCCAGCAGCTTGGTGGGGCCAGCCTACGAGCAGTACTTC
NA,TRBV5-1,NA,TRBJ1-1,CASSDRALGGTEAFF,TGCGCCAGCAGCGACCGGGCACTCGGGGGGACTGAAGCTTTCTTT
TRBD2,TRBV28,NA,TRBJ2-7,CASTIAGLAGEFREQYF,TGTGCCAGCACCATCGCCGGACTAGCGGGAGAATTTCGGGAGCAGTACTTC
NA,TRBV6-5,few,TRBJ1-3,CASSYYGTGNTIYF,TGTGCCAGCAGTTACTACGGGACTGGAAACACCATATATTTT
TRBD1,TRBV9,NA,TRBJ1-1,CASSVGTGSTEAFF,TGTGCCAGCAGCGTCGGGACAGGGAGCACTGAAGCTTTCTTT
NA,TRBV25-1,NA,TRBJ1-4,CASSESTYEKLFF,TGTGCCAGCAGTGAATCGACTTATGAAAAACTGTTTTTT
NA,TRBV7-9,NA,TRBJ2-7,CASSLVRTGYEQYF,TGTGCCAGCAGCTTAGTAAGGACTGGTTACGAGCAGTACTTC
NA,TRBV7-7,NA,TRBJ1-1,CASSAGSNTEAFF,TGTGCTAGCAGCGCGGGGTCGAACACTGAAGCTTTCTTT
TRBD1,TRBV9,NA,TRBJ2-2,CASSADRLAAGELFF,TGTGCCAGCAGCGCGGACAGGTTGGCCGCCGGGGAGCTGTTTTTT
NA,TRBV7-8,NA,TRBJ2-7,CASTLDRRPYEQYF,TGTGCCAGCACCCTCGACAGGAGGCCCTACGAGCAGTACTTC
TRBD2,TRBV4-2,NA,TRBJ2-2,CASSQPLAGGSGELFF,TGTGCCAGCAGCCAACCCCTAGCGGGGGGGTCCGGGGAGCTGTTTTTT
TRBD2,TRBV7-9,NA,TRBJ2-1,CASSSSGWEGFF,TGTGCCAGCAGCTCCAGCGGCTGGGAGGGGTTCTTC
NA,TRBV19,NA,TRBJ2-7,CASSKQGEQYF,TGTGCCAGTAGTAAACAGGGAGAGCAGTACTTC
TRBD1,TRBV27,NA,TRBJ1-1,CATGDRGLSAFF,TGTGCCACCGGGGACAGGGGCTTGAGTGCTTTCTTT
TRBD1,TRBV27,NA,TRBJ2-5,CASSNRGFRGETQYF,TGTGCCAGCAGTAACAGGGGGTTTCGCGGGGAGACCCAGTACTTC
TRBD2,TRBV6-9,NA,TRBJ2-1,CASSLPEANSGGNEQFF,TGTGCCAGCAGTTTACCCGAAGCCAATAGCGGGGGTAATGAGCAGTTCTTC
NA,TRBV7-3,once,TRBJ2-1,CASSLYWGGEQFF,TGTGCCAGCAGCTTATATTGGGGAGGTGAGCAGTTCTTC